The clone carrying this T cell receptor (beta chain) has a count of ten or more. Its cognate antigen is unknown. The sample comes from a study of T cells in Graves' hyperthyroidism and ophthalmopathy. About the research overall: Once the initial diagnosis was made, peripheral blood was obtained before any treatment.

Overall study results and limits: Median prediction lead before ophthalmopathy onset was 6.5 months with the model.

Stable disease denoted Graves' hyperthyroidism without ophthalmopathy progression within 18 months. Hyperthyroidism had been newly diagnosed in patients aged 18 to 65, and its duration was under 2 months. Amplified TCR beta CDR3 regions came from RNA transcripts. Researchers ran a first-round RT-PCR on the TCR CDR3 using the HTBI primer set. TCRdb analysed the multiplex PCR reads with MiXCR anew, one entry per CDR3 protein. The sample holds 550,000 to 800,000 distinct CDR3 sequences, around 15% seen once. Sample: blood. The origin of this receptor is a man younger than 35 with Graves' hyperthyroidism.

Here the CDR3 reads CASSPRQGSRYGYTF. CDR3 nucleotides: TGTGCCAGCAGCCCCCGACAGGGGTCTCGCTATGGCTACACCTTC. The chain employs TRBV7-2 and TRBJ1-2; 8 bases line up with TRBD1. From germline, CDR1 is SGHTA and CDR2 FQGNSA. This CDR3 spans 15 amino acids. V shed 5 bases, J shed 4 bases, and the junction held 9 bases outside the gene matches.